This is a list of T cell receptor beta chains from one sample in a study of CD8+CD57+ T cells in acquired aplastic anemia. TCRdb used MiXCR to reprocess the reads, holding one entry per CDR3 protein. This sample carries approximately 380,000 distinct CDR3 sequences, just under 70% of them seen once, and the ten largest clones take approximately 3.8%. Sequencing was done on a sample of sorted CD4+, CD8+, or CD8+CD57+ T cells (not recorded which) from PBMCs. Source of these receptors: a human donor in good health, serving as a control. The CDR3 runs from the conserved cysteine through the conserved F or W. D genes are given only for firm matches. Rows give clone size only sometimes, using once, few, many, or a class for an expanded clone.

abundance	v_gene	j_gene	d_gene	CDR3aa	CDR3nt
.	TRBV7-3	TRBJ2-7	.	CASSSHWGVIEQIF	TGTGCCAGCAGTTCGCACTGGGGAGTGATCGAGCAGATTTTC
many	TRBV19	TRBJ1-2	TRBD1	CASREKTGTGVGYGYTF	TGTGCCAGTAGGGAGAAAACCGGGACAGGGGTAGGGTATGGCTACACCTTC
many	TRBV6-5	TRBJ1-6	.	CASSYSSWRSGNSPLHF	TGTGCCAGCAGTTACTCGAGTTGGAGGTCGGGTAATTCACCCCTCCACTTT
.	TRBV2	TRBJ2-3	.	CASREGRDTQYF	TGTGCCAGCAGGGAGGGAAGAGATACGCAGTATTTT
.	TRBV19	TRBJ1-6	.	CASSRRPLDSPLHF	TGTGCCAGTAGTAGACGACCATTAGACTCCCCCCTCCACTTT
.	TRBV20-1	TRBJ2-1	.	CSARARRGAEQFF	TGCAGTGCTAGAGCCCGGAGGGGGGCTGAGCAGTTCTTC
once	TRBV7-6	TRBJ2-7	.	CASSLRSGLSSYGQYF	TGTGCCAGCAGCCTTAGGTCCGGACTGAGCTCCTATGGGCAGTACTTC
many	TRBV7-6	TRBJ2-5	TRBD1	CASSSLYTGQRQETQYF	TGTGCCAGCAGCTCACTATACACGGGACAGCGACAAGAGACCCAGTACTTC
.	TRBV11-2	TRBJ1-5	.	CASRPPGGKHF	TGTGCCAGCAGACCTCCGGGTGGCAAGCATTTT
.	TRBV20-1	TRBJ2-3	.	CSASTGGETHTQYF	TGCAGTGCTAGCACAGGGGGGGAGACCCATACGCAGTATTTT
once	TRBV19	TRBJ1-1	.	CASSIVRESTEAFF	TGTGCCAGTAGTATCGTCCGGGAAAGTACTGAAGCTTTCTTT
once	TRBV5-8	TRBJ1-4	.	CASSQAQGTREKLFF	TGCGCCAGCAGCCAGGCCCAGGGCACTCGTGAAAAACTGTTTTTT
.	TRBV9	TRBJ1-2	TRBD1	CASSEGGQGRTYGYTF	TGTGCCAGCAGCGAGGGAGGACAGGGAAGAACCTATGGCTACACCTTC
.	TRBV14	TRBJ2-3	.	CASSQGASWEDTQYF	TGTGCCAGCAGCCAAGGGGCGAGTTGGGAGGATACGCAGTATTTT
many	TRBV20-1	TRBJ2-2	TRBD1	CSARDLGQGHTGELFF	TGCAGTGCTAGAGATCTTGGACAGGGGCACACCGGGGAGCTGTTTTTT
.	TRBV15	TRBJ2-1	TRBD2	CATSRVGRGAQFF	TGTGCCACCAGCAGAGTGGGGCGGGGGGCGCAGTTCTTC
.	TRBV5-1	TRBJ1-6	.	CASSPLEARTPLHF	TGCGCCAGCAGCCCTCTAGAGGCCCGCACACCCCTCCACTTT
.	TRBV15	TRBJ2-1	TRBD2	CATSSSSGRARGEQFF	TGTGCCACCAGCAGCTCCAGCGGGAGGGCCCGTGGTGAGCAGTTCTTC
.	TRBV12-3/TRBV12-4	TRBJ1-1	.	CANHVGQNTEAFF	TGTGCCAACCACGTAGGACAAAACACTGAAGCTTTCTTT
.	TRBV7-2	TRBJ1-2	TRBD1	CASSLYRGGNTF	TGCGCCAGCAGCCTTTACAGGGGCGGCAACACCTTC
.	TRBV12-5	TRBJ2-7	.	CASGLVGEEQYF	TGTGCTAGTGGCCTAGTAGGCGAAGAGCAGTACTTC
.	TRBV10-1	TRBJ2-7	.	CASSEATGPAFRQYF	TGTGCCAGCAGTGAGGCGACAGGACCGGCCTTTCGGCAGTACTTC
.	TRBV29-1	TRBJ2-7	.	CSVEGLDPYEQYF	TGCAGCGTTGAGGGTCTCGACCCCTACGAGCAGTACTTC
.	TRBV10-3	TRBJ2-3	TRBD2	CASSQVGTSGGIDTQYF	TGTGCCAGCAGCCAAGTGGGGACTAGCGGGGGAATAGATACGCAGTATTTT
many	TRBV11-2	TRBJ1-6	.	CASSQGQNNSPLHF	TGTGCCAGCAGCCAGGGACAAAATAATTCACCCCTCCACTTT
.	TRBV29-1	TRBJ2-3	TRBD1	CSVVVVGQGAGTQYF	TGCAGCGTTGTGGTTGTGGGACAGGGGGCGGGTACGCAGTATTTT
many	TRBV20-1	TRBJ1-5	TRBD1	CSAQNRGRGLEPQHF	TGCAGTGCTCAAAACAGGGGGCGCGGGTTAGAGCCCCAGCATTTT
.	TRBV12-3/TRBV12-4	TRBJ1-2	TRBD1	CASSRDREGYTF	TGTGCCAGCAGCCGGGACAGGGAAGGCTACACCTTC
.	TRBV7-3	TRBJ2-7	TRBD2	CASSSRTGGWEQYF	TGTGCCAGCAGCTCCCGGACGGGGGGGTGGGAGCAGTACTTC
many	TRBV9	TRBJ2-5	TRBD2	CASSPTGLAEETQYF	TGTGCCAGCAGCCCTACGGGACTAGCGGAAGAGACCCAGTACTTC